The rows below give T cell receptor beta chains drawn from one sample of a study of CD8 T cells in ankylosing spondylitis. A single record per CDR3 protein comes from TCRdb applying MiXCR to the 5' RACE reads. The data hold about 540,000 distinct CDR3 sequences, with about an eighth observed a single time. Sequenced: blood, either unsorted or a sorted T cell fraction (not recorded which). Receptors originate from a male donor with ankylosing spondylitis. Both conserved end residues are part of each CDR3. A D gene is named only where the DNA matches it firmly. A clone size is listed for some rows: how often the clone was seen (once, few, many), or a class if it is expanded.

j_call	d_call	cdr3_length	v_call	clone_size	cdr3_nt	cdr3_aa
TRBJ2-3	-	14	TRBV5-1	few	TGCGCCAGCAGCCTCGGTACTAATGGAGATACGCAGTATTTT	CASSLGTNGDTQYF
TRBJ2-5	TRBD1	13	TRBV29-1	-	TGCAGCGTTGTTAGGGGGCCCCAAGAGACCCAGTACTTC	CSVVRGPQETQYF
TRBJ2-7	-	14	TRBV5-4	-	TGTGCCAGCAGCTCCCGGGACAACTCCTACGAGCAGTACTTC	CASSSRDNSYEQYF
TRBJ2-5	-	9	TRBV5-1	-	TGCGCCAGCAGCCGGGTGACCTACTTC	CASSRVTYF
TRBJ2-1	TRBD2	16	TRBV12-3/TRBV12-4	many	TGTGCCAGCAGACCTACCGGGACTAGCGGGAGGGGCGAGCAGTTCTTC	CASRPTGTSGRGEQFF
TRBJ2-3	TRBD2	14	TRBV10-1	few	TGCGCCAGCAGTGCTAGCGGGAGTGGAGATACGCAGTATTTT	CASSASGSGDTQYF
TRBJ1-1	TRBD1	15	TRBV11-3	-	TGTGCCAGCAGAAGACAGGGGAAAGGGAACACTGAAGCTTTCTTT	CASRRQGKGNTEAFF
TRBJ2-3	-	14	TRBV30	-	TGTGCCTGGAGTGTACGGCTAGCAGCAGATACGCAGTATTTT	CAWSVRLAADTQYF
TRBJ1-4	-	14	TRBV5-1	-	TGCGCCAGCAGCTTGGACAGTCAAAACGAAAAACTGTTTTTT	CASSLDSQNEKLFF
TRBJ2-1	TRBD2	15	TRBV20-1	-	TGCAGTGCACAAAACGCGGTAGCGGGAGGTAATGAGCAGTTCTTC	CSAQNAVAGGNEQFF
TRBJ2-1	TRBD2	15	TRBV20-1	-	TGCAGTGCTCCAGTAGGGACTAGCGGATCCAATGAGCAGTTCTTC	CSAPVGTSGSNEQFF
TRBJ2-1	TRBD2	15	TRBV15	many	TGTGCCACCAGCCTTGGGGCTAGCGGGAGAAATGAGCAGTTCTTC	CATSLGASGRNEQFF
TRBJ2-1	-	11	TRBV7-9	few	TGTGCCAGCAGCCCGGACTCTGAGCAGTTCTTC	CASSPDSEQFF
TRBJ2-7	-	14	TRBV2	-	TGTGCCACCACTTATGTGGGGCGAGGATACGAGCAGTACTTC	CATTYVGRGYEQYF
TRBJ2-1	TRBD1	15	TRBV12-3/TRBV12-4	-	TGTGCCAGCAGTCGGGCAGGGGGCTTGATGAATGAGCAGTTCTTC	CASSRAGGLMNEQFF
TRBJ2-3	TRBD1	13	TRBV27	-	TGTGCCAGCAAAACGACAGGGACAGATACGCAGTATTTT	CASKTTGTDTQYF
TRBJ1-2	-	13	TRBV20-1	-	TGCAGTACGGGGGGGGACCCGGGGTATGGCTACACCTTC	CSTGGDPGYGYTF
TRBJ2-5	TRBD1	15	TRBV12-3/TRBV12-4	-	TGTGCCAGCAGTCCTGGACAGGGGGCCCAAGAGACCCAGTACTTC	CASSPGQGAQETQYF
TRBJ2-1	-	15	TRBV10-2	-	TGCGCCAGCAGACCCGTGGGGGGCCCATACAATGAGCAGTTCTTC	CASRPVGGPYNEQFF
TRBJ2-3	-	17	TRBV20-1	-	TGCAGTGCTAGAGAGGGGATCAGGGGTCGTGGCACAGATACGCAGTATTTT	CSAREGIRGRGTDTQYF
TRBJ1-3	TRBD1	15	TRBV5-1	many	TGCGCCAGCAGCCCGCGGACAGGGATAGGAAACACCATATATTTT	CASSPRTGIGNTIYF
TRBJ1-4	-	14	TRBV7-2	few	TGTGCCAGCAGCTTAGCCGCCCGCACGGAAAAACTGTTTTTT	CASSLAARTEKLFF
TRBJ1-3	-	13	TRBV7-2	-	TGTGCCAGCAGCCCGTGGATTGGAAACACCATATATTTT	CASSPWIGNTIYF
TRBJ2-3	-	12	TRBV7-9	-	TGTGCCAGCAGCTTAGAAGTCGATACGCAGTATTTT	CASSLEVDTQYF
TRBJ2-3	TRBD2	18	TRBV28	-	TGTGCCAGCGGGATGCACGGGACTAGAGGGTATGGCACAGATACGCAGTATTTT	CASGMHGTRGYGTDTQYF
TRBJ2-5	TRBD2	12	TRBV7-9	few	TGTGCCAGCGGGGGGGGTACGGAGACCCAGTACTTC	CASGGGTETQYF
TRBJ2-1	-	15	TRBV11-1	few	TGTGCCAGCAGCCCGCTAGGGCACATTAACAATGAGCAGTTCTTC	CASSPLGHINNEQFF
TRBJ1-2	-	17	TRBV12-3/TRBV12-4	few	TGTGCCAGCAGCCCGACTCTCTTGACGGTAGCTAACTATGGCTACACCTTC	CASSPTLLTVANYGYTF
TRBJ1-2	-	12	TRBV7-9	many	TGTGCCAGCAGCCGTCCTGGATATGGCTACACCTTC	CASSRPGYGYTF
TRBJ2-4	-	14	TRBV7-9	few	TGTGCCAGCAATAAGGACGGGACTGGGAACATTCAGTACTTC	CASNKDGTGNIQYF
TRBJ2-2	TRBD1	15	TRBV5-1	-	TGCGCCAGCAGCGCGGGGACAGGGTACACCGGGGAGCTGTTTTTT	CASSAGTGYTGELFF
TRBJ1-3	-	15	TRBV5-1	few	TGCGCCAGCAGCCCTACCACCTTCTCTGGAAACACCATATATTTT	CASSPTTFSGNTIYF
TRBJ2-5	-	11	TRBV29-1	few	TGCAGCGTAGACTCCAAAGAGACCCAGTACTTC	CSVDSKETQYF